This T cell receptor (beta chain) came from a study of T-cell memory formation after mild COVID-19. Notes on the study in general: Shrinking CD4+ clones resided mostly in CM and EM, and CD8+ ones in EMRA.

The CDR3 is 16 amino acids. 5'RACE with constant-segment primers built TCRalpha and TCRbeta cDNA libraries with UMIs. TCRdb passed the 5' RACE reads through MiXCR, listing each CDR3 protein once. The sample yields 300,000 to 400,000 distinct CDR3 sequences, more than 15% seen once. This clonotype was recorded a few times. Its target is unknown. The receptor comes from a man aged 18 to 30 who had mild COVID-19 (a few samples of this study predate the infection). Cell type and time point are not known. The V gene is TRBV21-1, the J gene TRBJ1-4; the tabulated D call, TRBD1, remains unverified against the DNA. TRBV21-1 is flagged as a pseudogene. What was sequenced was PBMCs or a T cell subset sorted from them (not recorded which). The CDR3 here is CASPDRPAWTNEKLFF. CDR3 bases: TGTGCCAGCCCCGACAGGCCCGCTTGGACTAATGAAAAACTGTTTTTT.